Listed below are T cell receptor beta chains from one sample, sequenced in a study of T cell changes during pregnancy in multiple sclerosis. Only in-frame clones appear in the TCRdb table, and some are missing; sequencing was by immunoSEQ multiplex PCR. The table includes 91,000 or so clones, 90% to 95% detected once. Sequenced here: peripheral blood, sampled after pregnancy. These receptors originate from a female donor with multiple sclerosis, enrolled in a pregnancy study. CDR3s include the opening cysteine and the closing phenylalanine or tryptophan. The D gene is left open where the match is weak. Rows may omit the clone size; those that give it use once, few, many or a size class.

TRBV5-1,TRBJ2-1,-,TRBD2,TGCGCCAGCAGCCGACTAGCGGACAATGAGCAGTTCTTC,CASSRLADNEQFF
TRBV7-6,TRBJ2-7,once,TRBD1,TGTGCCAGCAGCTTAGTGACAGGGGCCGAGCAGTACTTC,CASSLVTGAEQYF
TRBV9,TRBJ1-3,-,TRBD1,TGTGCCAGCAGCTTAAGGACAGGGGGAACTGGAAACACCATATATTTT,CASSLRTGGTGNTIYF
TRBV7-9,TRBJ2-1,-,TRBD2,TGTGCCAGCAGCTTACTAGCGGGAGGCCACAATGAGCAGTTCTTC,CASSLLAGGHNEQFF
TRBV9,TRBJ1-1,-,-,TGTGCCAGCAATGTGGGCATGAACACTGAAGCTTTCTTT,CASNVGMNTEAFF
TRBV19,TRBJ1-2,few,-,TGTGCCAGTAGGGAAATAGGGGGTAACTATGGCTACACCTTC,CASREIGGNYGYTF
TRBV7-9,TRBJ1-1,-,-,TGTGCCAGCAGCATTAGAGGGTCAGCTCTGAACACTGAAGCTTTCTTT,CASSIRGSALNTEAFF
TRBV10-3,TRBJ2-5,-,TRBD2,TGTGCCATCAGATTCACGATAGCGGGAGAGGGTGTCCGGCAAGAGACCCAGTACTTC,CAIRFTIAGEGVRQETQYF
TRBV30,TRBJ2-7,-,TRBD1,TGTGCCTGGAGTGGCCGAAGGACAGGGACCTACGAGCAGTACTTC,CAWSGRRTGTYEQYF
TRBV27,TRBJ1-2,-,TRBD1,TGTGCCAGCCCGTCCGGGACAGCCCCTAACTATGGCTACACCTTC,CASPSGTAPNYGYTF
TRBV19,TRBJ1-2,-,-,TGTGCCAGTAGTATAGACCCAGGGCCGGGCTACACCTTC,CASSIDPGPGYTF
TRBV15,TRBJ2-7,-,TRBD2,TGTGCCACCAGCACCTGGACTAGCGGGAGGCCCGAGCAGTACTTC,CATSTWTSGRPEQYF
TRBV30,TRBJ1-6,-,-,TGTGCCTGGAGAGACCCTTCCCCAAGGGGGAATTCACCCCTCCACTTT,CAWRDPSPRGNSPLHF
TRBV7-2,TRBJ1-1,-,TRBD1,TGTGCCAGCACCCTAACGCAGGGGGTAGGGGCTGAAGCTTTCTTT,CASTLTQGVGAEAFF
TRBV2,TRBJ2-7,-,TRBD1,TGTGCCAGCAGGTTGCTCCCGGGACAGAGCTCTATCGAGCAGTACTTC,CASRLLPGQSSIEQYF
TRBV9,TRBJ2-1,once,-,TGTGCCAGCAGCGTAGCGGGGTCCCACAATGAGCAGTTCTTC,CASSVAGSHNEQFF
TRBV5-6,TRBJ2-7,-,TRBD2,TGTGCCAGCAGCTTGGCGGCGGTCTCAGGGACTAGCACCTTC,CASSLAAVSGTSTF
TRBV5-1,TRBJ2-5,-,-,TGCGCCAGCAGCGCCTCCCGGGAGACCCAGTACTTC,CASSASRETQYF
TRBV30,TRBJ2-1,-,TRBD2,TGTGCCTGGAGTGTACGGGGGGTAAATGAGCAGTTCTTC,CAWSVRGVNEQFF
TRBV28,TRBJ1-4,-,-,TGTGCCAGCAGTTTAAGGAGTGTTACTGAAAAACTGTTTTTT,CASSLRSVTEKLFF
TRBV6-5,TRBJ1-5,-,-,TGTGCCAGCAGTTACCGGGGGGGAAGGGGCAATCAGCCCCAGCATTTT,CASSYRGGRGNQPQHF
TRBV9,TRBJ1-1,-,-,TGTGCCAGCACCTCTGGCCAGGGTAGCACTGAAGCTTTCTTT,CASTSGQGSTEAFF
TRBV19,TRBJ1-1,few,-,TGTGCCAGTAGTATAGGAGGCGGGGCAGGGACTGAAGCTTTCTTT,CASSIGGGAGTEAFF
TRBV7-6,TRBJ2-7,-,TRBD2,TGTGCCAGCAGCCTAGCGGGAGGAGGGGTCTACGAGCAGTACTTC,CASSLAGGGVYEQYF
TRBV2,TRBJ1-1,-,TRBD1,TGTGCCAGCAGTGGGACGGGACAGCCGAACACTGAAGCTTTCTTT,CASSGTGQPNTEAFF
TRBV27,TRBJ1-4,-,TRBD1,TGTGCCAGCAGTTTAACGCCCGGCAGGGGGAGAGAAAAACTGTTTTTT,CASSLTPGRGREKLFF
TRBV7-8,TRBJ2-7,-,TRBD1,TGTGCCAGCAGCTTTCAGCCATCAGGGGGCGCGGTATCCTACGAGCAGTACTTC,CASSFQPSGGAVSYEQYF
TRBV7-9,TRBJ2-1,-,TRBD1,TGTGCCAGCAGCTCCTACGGACAGGGGGGCCACAATGAGCAGTTCTTC,CASSSYGQGGHNEQFF
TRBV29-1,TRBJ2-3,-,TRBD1,TGCAGCGTCAACAGGGGCCATACGCAGTATTTT,CSVNRGHTQYF
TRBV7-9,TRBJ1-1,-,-,TGTGCCAGCCTAAACGGGGGGGGGACAGAAGCTTTCTTT,CASLNGGGTEAFF
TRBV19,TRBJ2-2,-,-,TGTGCCAGTACGGTGAGCACCGGGGAGCTGTTTTTT,CASTVSTGELFF
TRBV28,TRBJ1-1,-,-,TGTGCCAGCAGTTTAACAGCTATGAACACTGAAGCTTTCTTT,CASSLTAMNTEAFF
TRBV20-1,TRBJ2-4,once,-,TGCAGTGCCGGATCGGCGGACATTCAGTACTTC,CSAGSADIQYF
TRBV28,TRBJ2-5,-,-,TGTGCCAGCAGCGGGGTACAAGAGACCCAGTACTTC,CASSGVQETQYF
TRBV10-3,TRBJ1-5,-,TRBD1,TGTGCCATCAGTGAGTCTGGACAGGTTAATCAGCCCCAGCATTTT,CAISESGQVNQPQHF
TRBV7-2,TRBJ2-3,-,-,TGTGCCAGCAGCTTAGGATGGGGACTTTTCTCAGATACGCAGTATTTT,CASSLGWGLFSDTQYF
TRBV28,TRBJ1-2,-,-,TGTGCCAGCAGTTCCTCTTTGTCTCGGGGGAGTGGTGGCTACACCTTC,CASSSSLSRGSGGYTF
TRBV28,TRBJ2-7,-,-,TGTGCCAGCAGTTCTCAGGGGCCCCAGGGCGAGCAGTACTTC,CASSSQGPQGEQYF
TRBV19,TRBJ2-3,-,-,TGTGCCAGTAGTGAAGGATGGCGGCCCACAGATACGCAGTATTTT,CASSEGWRPTDTQYF
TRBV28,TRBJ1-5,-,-,TGTGCCAGCAGTCCCCAGGTTAGCAATCAGCCCCAGCATTTT,CASSPQVSNQPQHF
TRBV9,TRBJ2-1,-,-,TGTGCCAGCAGCGTCGACTTTGAGCAGTTCTTC,CASSVDFEQFF
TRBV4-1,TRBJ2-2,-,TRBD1,TGCGCCAGCAGCCAAGCACAGGGGACCGGGGAGCTGTTTTTT,CASSQAQGTGELFF
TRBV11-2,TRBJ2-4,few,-,TGTGCCAGCAGCTTCCGTGGGGTGGAGGTTGGGCTAGCCAAAAACATTCAGTACTTC,CASSFRGVEVGLAKNIQYF
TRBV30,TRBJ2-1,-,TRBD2,TGTGCCTTCGGACTAGCGGGAGGGCCGGATGAGCAGTTCTTC,CAFGLAGGPDEQFF
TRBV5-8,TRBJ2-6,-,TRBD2,TGTGCCAGCAGCCCGGGACTAGCGGGAGGGGGATCTGGGGCCAACGTCCTGACTTTC,CASSPGLAGGGSGANVLTF
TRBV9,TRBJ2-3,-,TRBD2,TGTGCCAGCAGCTCTAGCGGGAGGGATACGCAGTATTTT,CASSSSGRDTQYF
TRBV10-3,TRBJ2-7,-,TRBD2,TGTGCCATCAGGGGGACTAAAATCAACGAGCAGTACTTC,CAIRGTKINEQYF
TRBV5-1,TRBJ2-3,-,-,TGCGCCAGCGGGCTCCCGGATACGCAGTATTTT,CASGLPDTQYF
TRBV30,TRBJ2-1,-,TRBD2,TGTGCCTGGACCACCCCGGGACTAGCGGGAAATGAGCAGTTCTTC,CAWTTPGLAGNEQFF